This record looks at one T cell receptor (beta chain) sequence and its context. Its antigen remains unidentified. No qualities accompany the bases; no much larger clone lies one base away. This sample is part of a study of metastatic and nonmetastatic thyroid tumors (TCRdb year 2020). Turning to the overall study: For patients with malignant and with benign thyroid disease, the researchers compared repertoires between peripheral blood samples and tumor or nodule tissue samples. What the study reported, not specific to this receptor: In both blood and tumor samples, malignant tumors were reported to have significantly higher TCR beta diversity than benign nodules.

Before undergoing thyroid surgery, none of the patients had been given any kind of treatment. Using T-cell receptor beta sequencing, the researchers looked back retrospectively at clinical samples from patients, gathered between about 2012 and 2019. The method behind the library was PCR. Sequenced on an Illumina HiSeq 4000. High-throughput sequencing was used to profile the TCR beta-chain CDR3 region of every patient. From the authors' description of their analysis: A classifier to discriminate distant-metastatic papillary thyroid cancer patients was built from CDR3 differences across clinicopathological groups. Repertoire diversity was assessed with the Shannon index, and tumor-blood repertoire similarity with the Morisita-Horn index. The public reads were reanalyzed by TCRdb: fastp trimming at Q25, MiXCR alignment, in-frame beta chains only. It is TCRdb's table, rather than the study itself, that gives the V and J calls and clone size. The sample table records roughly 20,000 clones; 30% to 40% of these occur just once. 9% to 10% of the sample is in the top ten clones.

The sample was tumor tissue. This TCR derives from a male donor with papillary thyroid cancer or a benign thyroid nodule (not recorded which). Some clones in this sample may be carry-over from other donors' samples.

CDR3 sequence: CASSFLWDRGTETQYF. The bases are TGTGCCAGCAGTTTTTTGTGGGACAGGGGGACGGAGACCCAGTACTTC. Recombination linked TRBV27 to TRBJ2-5, with 11 bases in between that match TRBD1. The CDR3, from cysteine to phenylalanine, totals 16 residues. The entry retains the CDR3 DNA only, 48 bases that are in frame from base 1. Compared with germline, V lacks 3 bases and J lacks 5 bases; bases without a gene match: 8. CDR1 and CDR2 were assigned from the germline V gene (reference sequence) as MNHEY and SMNVEV.